These 18 T cell receptor beta chains originate from one sample sequenced in a study of T-cell memory formation after mild COVID-19. TCRdb called the 5' RACE reads again in MiXCR, with one record for every CDR3 protein. The sample records 27,000 or so distinct CDR3 sequences, roughly 7.4% being singletons. Sequenced: PBMCs or a T cell subset sorted from them (not recorded which). The receptors were gathered from an adult woman who had mild COVID-19 (a few samples of this study predate the infection). Cell type and time point are not known.

This clonotype was observed many times. The chain carries TRBV7-9 and TRBJ1-2, with D perhaps TRBD1 (6 bases). This CDR3 contains 14 residues. CDR1 is SEHNR, CDR2 FQNEAQ, per germline (reference sequence). Trimming took off 5 bases at V and 4 bases at J, with 14 bases between the two ends. In DNA, the CDR3 is TGTGCCAGCAGCGGGACAACCTGGGGCTATGGCTACACCTTC. Translated: CASSGTTWGYGYTF.

This clonotype appeared once. The gene calls are TRBV14 and TRBJ2-7; 8 nucleotides align to TRBD1. Germline V gene data show CDR1 as SGHDN and CDR2 as FVKESK. Trimming removed 5 bases from V and 0 bases from J; junction bases left unmatched: 6. CDR3 size: 15 residues. The CDR3 bases are TGTGCCAGCAGCTCCCGGGACAGGTTCTCCTACGAGCAGTACTTC. Translating it yields CASSSRDRFSYEQYF. The complete variable domain, with remaining parts taken from reference TRBV14 and TRBJ2-7, reads EAGVTQFPSHSVIEKGQTVTLRCDPISGHDNLYWYRRVMGKEIKFLLHFVKESKQDESGMPNNRFLAERTGGTYSTLKVQPAELEDSGVYFCASSSRDRFSYEQYFGPGTRLTVT.

The chain combines TRBV28 with TRBJ2-1, with 7 bases lining up with TRBD2. V lost 6 bases, J lost 5 bases, and 19 bases stayed unmatched. Germline CDR1 reads MDHEN; CDR2 reads SYDVKM. The CDR3 sequence is 18 residues long. In nucleotides, the CDR3 is TGTGCCAGCAGCCCAGGTCGCGGGACTACTACACACCACAATGAGCAGTTCTTC. Its translation is CASSPGRGTTTHHNEQFF.

In its sample, this clonotype was seen many times. CDR3 sequence reads: CSARPRGTGPQETQYF. As DNA, the CDR3 is TGCAGTGCTAGACCCCGGGGGACAGGGCCCCAAGAGACCCAGTACTTC. The rearrangement joins TRBV20-1 to TRBJ2-5, with 9 bases matching TRBD1. There are 16 residues in the CDR3. Germline CDR1 is DFQATT and CDR2 is SNEGSKA (reference sequence). V lost 2 bases to trimming and J lost 1 base; unmatched junction nucleotides: 8.

This clonotype has a single count. The junction and the germline gene differ at one end; a read error may be behind it. The chain joins TRBV27 to TRBJ1-2, with 8 positions matching TRBD1. The germline V gene encodes CDR1 MNHEY and CDR2 SMNVEV (reference sequence). CDR3 length: 16 amino acids. CDR3 bases: TGTACCAGCAAGGGGCAGGGGGCAATCGGAGTCTATGGCTACACCTTC. Its protein is CTSKGQGAIGVYGYTF.

This clonotype was seen repeatedly, ten times or more. The gene calls are TRBV9 and TRBJ2-6, with D tentatively TRBD1 (6 bases). With 3 bases removed from V and 4 bases from J, the gap between germline ends came to 14 bases. Germline loops: CDR1 SGDLS, CDR2 YYNGEE. This CDR3 has 16 amino acids. This chain's CDR3 is CASSALSGAGANVLTF. DNA for the CDR3: TGTGCCAGCAGCGCACTCTCAGGGGCAGGGGCCAACGTCCTGACTTTC.

This clonotype was observed at least ten times. The V and J genes are TRBV20-1 and TRBJ2-3; 9 nucleotides line up with TRBD1. Trimming at V came to 4 bases and at J to 3 bases, leaving 5 bases not matched to a gene. Germline loops: CDR1 DFQATT, CDR2 SNEGSKA (reference sequence). This CDR3 has 14 amino acids. CDR3 sequence: CSAKTGGGTDTQYF. CDR3 DNA: TGCAGTGCTAAAACAGGGGGCGGTACAGATACGCAGTATTTT.

The sample holds many counts of this clonotype. This rearrangement joins TRBV7-2 to TRBJ1-5; 8 nucleotides align to TRBD1. Germline lookup yields CDR1 SGHTA and CDR2 FQGNSA. Losses at the gene ends were 5 bases for V and 0 bases for J; bases not matched to a gene: 9. The CDR3 consists of 17 residues. Here the CDR3 reads CASSDTLQGDSNQPQHF. CDR3 sequence (DNA): TGTGCCAGCAGCGATACCCTACAGGGGGATAGCAATCAGCCCCAGCATTTT.

There are many counts of this clonotype. This chain joins TRBV4-1 and TRBJ2-7; tentatively, D is TRBD1 (6 bases). The V gene's germline CDR1 is MGHRA and CDR2 YSYEKL. The CDR3 totals 16 residues. Trimming left V 0 bases short and J 0 bases short, with 12 bases between. The CDR3 loop reads CASSQDDRSASYEQYF. The CDR3 DNA reads as TGCGCCAGCAGCCAAGACGACAGGAGTGCCTCCTACGAGCAGTACTTC.

This clonotype is medium-sized. This chain connects TRBV12-3 or TRBV12-4 to TRBJ1-2; D gene unclear. The CDR3 contains 15 residues. The germline V and J ends were trimmed by 6 bases and 4 bases, with 18 bases remaining between them. The CDR3 nucleotides are TGTGCCAGCAGCCCCCCCGGACGGAGTAGCTATGGCTACACCTTC. Translating it yields CASSPPGRSSYGYTF.

At least ten counts were recorded for this clonotype. This sequence joins TRBV12-3 or TRBV12-4 and TRBJ2-7, with 10 bases that match TRBD1. This CDR3 has 16 residues. The trim removed 5 bases at V and 7 bases at J, leaving 14 bases unmatched. CDR3 coding DNA: TGTGCCAGCAGTGCTCTTACCGGGACAGGGGCCCGGGAGCAGTACTTC. It yields the protein CASSALTGTGAREQYF.

At least ten counts were recorded for this clonotype. The rearrangement joins TRBV5-1 to TRBJ2-5; 11 bases fit TRBD1. The CDR3 consists of 15 residues. Per the germline V gene, CDR1 is SGHRS and CDR2 is YFSETQ. The J segment lost 5 bases and the V segment lost 4 bases, leaving 7 bases of the junction unmatched. CDR3 DNA sequence: TGCGCCAGCAGCCCCGGACAGGGGGCGGTGGAGACCCAGTACTTC. Translation: CASSPGQGAVETQYF.

This clonotype has only a few counts. The chain links TRBV3-1 to TRBJ2-1; 16 nucleotides agree with TRBD2. J gave up 7 bases and V 3 bases, and 6 bases lay outside the gene matches. CDR3 size: 17 residues. Germline V gene lookup returns CDR1 LGHDT and CDR2 YNNKEL (reference sequence). CDR3: CASSQGLAGGPINEQFF. The CDR3 DNA reads as TGTGCCAGCAGCCAGGGACTAGCGGGAGGGCCGATAAATGAGCAGTTCTTC.

This clonotype was counted ten times or more. The genes are TRBV7-9 and TRBJ2-3; 8 bases are shared with TRBD2. V was pared by 4 bases and J by 7 bases, with 19 bases of the junction left unmatched. The CDR3 has 18 residues. The germline CDR1 and CDR2 sequences are SEHNR and FQNEAQ (reference sequence). CDR3 in DNA: TGTGCCAGCAGCTCGGGACTAGAGGGGATCACGACCACTCATACGCAGTATTTT. Translated, it gives CASSSGLEGITTTHTQYF.

This clonotype was seen many times. The rearrangement uses TRBV29-1 and TRBJ1-2; no reliable D call. CDR1 SQVTM and CDR2 ANQGSEA come from the germline V gene. V lost 4 bases and J lost 2, with 8 bases in between. The CDR3 spans 12 residues. CDR3: CSVVLGNYGYTF. Written as DNA, the CDR3 is TGCAGCGTTGTGCTGGGAAACTATGGCTACACCTTC.

J is TRBJ2-3 and V is TRBV29-1, with 9 nucleotides matching TRBD1. The CDR3 has 13 residues. Germline V gene data show CDR1 as SQVTM and CDR2 as ANQGSEA. Losses at the gene ends were 7 bases for V and 4 bases for J; bases not matched to a gene: 6. This chain's CDR3 is CSGRDREPDTQYF. CDR3 sequence (DNA): TGCAGCGGGCGGGACAGGGAACCAGATACGCAGTATTTT.

The chain recombines TRBV12-2 with TRBJ2-1; TRBD2, the table's D call, was not compared with the DNA. TRBV12-2 is classified as a pseudogene. The length of the CDR3 is 15 residues. The CDR3 DNA reads as TGTGCAAGTCGCTCCGATTCCAGTCGCGGGGCGGAGCAGTTCTTC. Translated: CASRSDSSRGAEQFF.

This clonotype was counted ten times or more. The chain has TRBV12-3 or TRBV12-4 and TRBJ2-5; tentatively, D is TRBD2 (7 bases). V gave up 3 bases and J gave up 5 bases, with 16 bases separating them. The CDR3 has 15 residues. CDR3 amino acids: CASSLGGRDRETQYF. The DNA of the CDR3 is TGTGCCAGCAGTTTGGGGGGGCGCGACAGGGAGACCCAGTACTTC.